The 10 T cell receptor beta chains listed next were all sequenced from one sample in a study of Ad26.COV2.S vaccination and SARS-CoV-2 variants. Assay used: immunoSEQ multiplex PCR; TCRdb lists only in-frame clones, some missing. This sample carries 360,000 or so clones, roughly 84% of them seen once, and the ten largest clones take roughly 3.6%. The treatment denotes: about 20 received Ad26.COV2.S at low or high dose, single or two shots; 5 received placebo; per-sample allocation not given. Day 63 after the first injection of vaccine or placebo was the sampling time. The sample consisted of peripheral blood, taken in a trial of Ad26.COV2.S vaccine versus placebo. Receptors originate from a person aged 18-60 years who received the Ad26.COV2.S COVID-19 vaccine or a placebo.

This rearrangement joins TRBV6-2 or TRBV6-3 to TRBJ1-5, with a possible D match to TRBD1 (6 bases). This CDR3 has 14 amino acids. The V gene's germline CDR1 is MNHEY and CDR2 SVGEGT. Trimming left V 2 bases short and J 4 bases short, with 9 bases between. CDR3 in amino acids: CASSYGQGNQPQHF. The CDR3 DNA reads as TGTGCCAGCAGTTACGGCCAGGGGAATCAGCCCCAGCATTTT.

The V gene is TRBV29-1, the J gene TRBJ2-7; TRBD2 might be the D (7 bases). CDR1 and CDR2 from the germline V gene are SQVTM and ANQGSEA. V lost 4 bases and J 3 bases, leaving 16 bases between the germline ends. CDR3 length: 14 residues. CDR3 nucleotide sequence: TGCAGCGTTGGAGGGGGGGCAGGAAGCTACGAGCAGTACTTC. Translating it yields CSVGGGAGSYEQYF.

The gene calls are TRBV7-2 and TRBJ2-1, with a possible D match to TRBD1 (5 bases). CDR3 length: 11 residues. Germline V gives CDR1 SGHTA, CDR2 FQGNSA. V dropped 5 bases and J dropped 7 bases, with 6 bases sitting between them. CDR3 region: CASSRQNEQFF. CDR3 nucleotide sequence: TGTGCCAGCAGCCGACAGAATGAGCAGTTCTTC.

This CDR3 reads CASSRGAGELFF. In DNA form, the CDR3 reads TGTGCCAGCAGCCGGGGAGCCGGGGAGCTGTTTTTT. The genes are TRBV11-2 and TRBJ2-2; tentative D call: TRBD2 (5 bases). Trimming took off 5 bases at V and 6 bases at J, with 7 bases between the two ends. Germline V lookup: CDR1 SGHAT, CDR2 FQNNGV. The CDR3 spans 12 residues.

The chain joins TRBV28 to TRBJ1-1; TRBD1 might be the D (6 bases). The CDR3 runs to 16 residues. The V gene lost 6 bases and the J gene lost 5 bases, with 22 bases spanning the gap. Germline CDR1 is MDHEN and CDR2 is SYDVKM. The CDR3 nucleotides read TGTGCCAGCAGGCATGGGACACACAATCGGAGGACTGAAGCTTTCTTT. This codes for CASRHGTHNRRTEAFF.

This chain connects TRBV4-1 to TRBJ2-3; 11 nucleotides agree with TRBD2. Germline CDR1 MGHRA, CDR2 YSYEKL. V shed 4 bases and J 1 base; nucleotides not matched to a gene: 1. The CDR3 sequence is 15 residues long. CDR3 protein: CASSPTSGGTDTQYF. The CDR3, as DNA: TGCGCCAGCAGCCCGACTAGCGGGGGCACAGATACGCAGTATTTT.

The rearrangement uses TRBV3-1 (or the pseudogene TRBV3-2) and TRBJ2-7; D tentatively fits TRBD1 or TRBD2 (5 bases each). Trimming pared 2 bases from V and 2 bases from J, leaving 13 bases between. Germline-derived CDR1 and CDR2 are LGHDT and YNNKEL (reference sequence). The CDR3 is made up of 15 amino acids. The CDR3 DNA sequence: TGTGCCAGCAGCCAAAGGGGTGGGGGAACCTACGAGCAGTACTTC. This sequence encodes CASSQRGGGTYEQYF.

V gene TRBV10-3 combines with J gene TRBJ1-2; possibly TRBD1 for D (5 bases). V was trimmed by 3 bases and J by 4 bases, leaving 12 bases between them. Germline CDR1 is ENHRY and CDR2 is SYGVKD. This CDR3 comprises 14 residues. CDR3 nucleotides: TGTGCCATCAGTGAAACGGGGCAGACCTATGGCTACACCTTC. It specifies CAISETGQTYGYTF.

The V and J genes are TRBV19 and TRBJ1-2, with a possible D match to TRBD1 (5 bases). CDR1 LNHDA and CDR2 SQIVND come from the germline V gene (reference sequence). V lost 5 bases and J 1 base, leaving 11 bases between the germline ends. CDR3 length: 14 amino acids. As DNA, the CDR3 is TGTGCCAGTAGTTTCAGGGAGCATAACTATGGCTACACCTTC. Translating it yields CASSFREHNYGYTF.

The chain has TRBV11-3 and TRBJ2-1, with D unresolved. Trimming shortened V by 1 base and J by 3 bases, and 13 bases separated the two germline ends. CDR1 is SGHNT and CDR2 is YENEEA in the germline V gene. CDR3 length: 16 residues. Here the CDR3 DNA reads TGTGCCAGCAGCTTAGGTGTAGGCAAATACTACAATGAGCAGTTCTTC. Translated: CASSLGVGKYYNEQFF.